The 5 T cell receptor beta chains presented below share a single source sample, sequenced in a study of PD-L1 blockade in urothelial cancer. Profiled with immunoSEQ multiplex PCR; TCRdb holds only in-frame clones, not every one. This sample carries about 43,000 clones, about four fifths of them seen once, and the ten largest clones take more than 13%. Time point described: peripheral blood 6 weeks after treatment start. The sequencing used PBMCs, collected around atezolizumab (anti-PD-L1) treatment. The receptors come from a man aged 60-69 years with urothelial cancer.

V and J are TRBV4-2 and TRBJ1-2; the D gene is possibly TRBD1 (6 bases). Trimming stripped 0 bases from V and 8 bases from J, with 22 bases between. Germline V gene data show CDR1 as LGHNA and CDR2 as YNFKEQ. The CDR3 totals 17 residues. The CDR3 coding sequence is TGTGCCAGCAGCCAAGATCAGTGGGCAGGGGCCCAGGGAGGCTACACCTTC. Residues: CASSQDQWAGAQGGYTF.

The chain has TRBV27 and TRBJ2-1, with 7 bases identical to TRBD2. CDR1 is MNHEY and CDR2 is SMNVEV in the germline V gene (reference sequence). The trim removed 7 bases at V and 1 base at J, leaving 7 bases unmatched. This CDR3 contains 15 residues. The chain's CDR3 is CASTIGGGSYNEQFF. CDR3 in DNA: TGTGCCAGCACTATTGGGGGGGGATCCTACAATGAGCAGTTCTTC.

CDR3 protein: CASSLEQGGGPQHF. The CDR3 DNA sequence: TGCGCCAGCAGCTTGGAACAGGGCGGCGGGCCCCAGCATTTT. The V and J genes are TRBV5-1 and TRBJ1-5, with D possibly TRBD1 on 6 matching bases. The CDR3 is 14 residues long. Germline assignment: CDR1 SGHRS and CDR2 YFSETQ. V was trimmed by 0 bases and J by 9 bases, leaving 13 bases between them.

The V call is TRBV13, the J call TRBJ1-2, with 8 nucleotides matching TRBD1. V shed 5 bases, J shed 2 bases, and the junction held 7 bases outside the gene matches. CDR1 and CDR2 (germline): PRHDT, FYEKMQ (reference sequence). The CDR3 sequence is 15 residues long. Here the CDR3 DNA reads TGTGCCAGCAGCCAGGGGGACAGGCGGAACTATGGCTACACCTTC. Translated, it gives CASSQGDRRNYGYTF.

This chain links TRBV7-9 with TRBJ1-1, with 8 bases matching TRBD1. CDR1 SEHNR and CDR2 FQNEAQ come from the germline V gene (reference sequence). The CDR3 has 14 amino acids. The ends lost 5 bases at V and 0 bases at J; junction bases unmatched: 2. CDR3 in DNA: TGTGCCAGCAGCCCGGACAGGGTGAACACTGAAGCTTTCTTT. It is translated as CASSPDRVNTEAFF. The variable domain in full, completed from reference TRBV7-9 and TRBJ1-1, reads DTGVSQNPRHKITKRGQNVTFRCDPISEHNRLYWYRQTLGQGPEFLTYFQNEAQLEKSRLLSDRFSAERPKGSFSTLEIQRTEQGDSAMYLCASSPDRVNTEAFFGQGTRLTVV.